This T cell receptor (beta chain) was profiled in a study of cytomegalovirus exposure and HLA in healthy donors listed by TCRdb under 2017. About the study as a whole: An earlier analysis of approximately 640 of the donors reported roughly 300 Gb of sequence data and roughly 100 million unique TCR beta sequences from around 200 million T cells. The number of typed donors differed by locus: about 620-640 for A, B, C, DRB1 and DQB1; 500 to 550 for DQA1; some 610 for DPA1; and about 470 for DPB1. Across about 380 genotyped donors of the cohort, an average of about 220,000 unique TCR beta nucleotide sequences per donor were sequenced, and 15% to 20% of those sequences were non-productive. An early release covering more than 500 HLA-typed donors comprised approximately 300 gigabases of sequencing data and roughly 85 million unique TCR sequences. Along with the approximately 650-subject first cohort, a separate validation cohort of more than 90 different subjects was used. An earlier analysis of 587 of the donors used high-throughput TCR beta sequencing to judge whether each TCR beta V gene segment behaved as functional or pseudogenic. Of the 350 to 450 genotyped donors, 80% to 90% were placed in the genetic ancestry cluster associated with self-reported Caucasian donors. In a later genetic analysis, genome-wide SNP genotypes for about three fifths of the roughly 670 donors were used, and that subset was treated as a discovery cohort. Donor age, sex, ethnicity and CMV serostatus were compiled alongside the repertoire data. A later analysis re-examined previously published TCR beta repertoires from more than 600 donors and added high-resolution HLA genotyping to investigate patterns of TCR occurrence. HLA typing included class I and class II loci at four-digit resolution. A handful of DR-DQ haplotypes were handled as single units for association and clustering because linkage in the cohort was strong. All discovery cohort repertoires had been generated using a single sequencing platform. High-throughput TCR immunosequencing, statistical association of individual TCRs with disease status, and machine learning were combined to predict cytomegalovirus infection status. The T cell repertoires of several hundred subjects were profiled by immunosequencing and related to cytomegalovirus serostatus. Rather than drawing on any new phenotypic data, the later analysis identified candidate immune exposures from TCR beta sequences and the way those sequences occurred across donors. The study aimed to test whether signatures of past pathogen exposure could be identified by cataloging public T cell receptors.

The paper's findings and limits, for the study overall: Linkage disequilibrium might explain the correlated functional status among segregating V segments, but an unknown experimental factor could not be ruled out. Specific HLA alleles were associated with 15,000 to 20,000 TCR beta sequences at a false discovery rate of 0.05 in a later analysis. Sequencing depth was assumed to be roughly uniform across donors in the presence/absence analyses, though that assumption may not hold. In a later analysis, TCR association rates were found to vary across HLA loci, with the most associated TCRs seen for DRB1 alleles and the fewest for HLA-C alleles. An association between a missense DCLRE1C variant and V-gene and J-gene trimming of TCR beta chains was found in a later genetic analysis and replicated in an independent cohort. This cohort had only TCR beta chains sequenced, and the lack of alpha or paired-chain data limited which features could be detected. A cluster of highly shared sequence variants was judged likely to be a technical artifact of the sequencing pipeline. When HLA alleles, especially DR and DQ, strongly co-occurred, TCR associations were difficult to assign to individual alleles. According to a later analysis, most CMV-associated TCR beta chains appeared to be HLA-restricted, and the HLA associations seemed to be driven largely by CMV exposure. In vitro tests confirmed that a few of the cytomegalovirus-associated TCR beta chains recognize cytomegalovirus antigens. Most TCR sequences were observed very rarely across donors, whereas some public TCRs were present in many individuals. HLA typing was unavailable for some donors at each locus, so association tests used only the typed subset. For the cohort, immune exposure information was limited to CMV serostatus. Compared with equally common non-associated chains, HLA-associated TCR beta chains in a later analysis were more clonally expanded and had lower generation probabilities. A further reported finding was that TCR beta sequences accurately predicted the HLA-A and HLA-B alleles for most subjects in the first cohort. Some IMGT-functional V segments, including TRBV6-2 and TRBV6-3, could not be told apart with the 87-base-pair reads, so those segments were excluded. Cytomegalovirus status was reported to be diagnosed by the classifier with high specificity and sensitivity in both the original and validation cohorts. The authors suggested that the approach could potentially be extended to other disease states and immunological phenotypes. The study listed 150 to 200 TCR beta chains as associated with cytomegalovirus. According to a later analysis, parvovirus B19, influenza, CMV and Epstein-Barr virus appeared linked to several top co-occurrence clusters. According to a later genetic analysis, donors in an Asian-associated ancestry cluster had fewer N-insertions in productive TCRs than the roughly 700-donor mean. Broadly in line with IMGT annotations, most TCR beta V segments showed up in productive rearrangements about 90% or about 30% of the time in an earlier analysis of 587 of the donors. About 17 rarely observed V segments, including chromosome 9 orphons, were excluded from the earlier analysis of almost 600 of the donors because counts were too low.

Library generation was performed with the immunoSEQ multiplex PCR assay. The multiplex PCR relied on a mix of 60 forward primers for TCR Vbeta segments and 13 reverse primers for TCR Jbeta segments. A multiplex PCR assay on genomic DNA amplified the CDR3 region of rearranged TCR beta genes. The amplified TCR beta libraries were sequenced on the Illumina HiSeq System as 87-base-pair reads. In the paper's pipeline: A later analysis counted tens of millions of unique TCR beta chains across the 700 or so repertoires, and some 11 million of these chains were shared by at least two donors. Raw reads were error-corrected and collapsed into unique sequences with a nearest-neighbor algorithm that merged closely related sequences to remove PCR and sequencing errors. Alignment of CDR3 sequences to IMGT reference sequences was used to assign V, D and J gene segments. For a sequence to be retained, a match of at least six nucleotides to both a V gene segment and a J gene segment was required. Rearrangements were called productive when the CDR3 lacked stop codons and stayed in frame with V and J; all others were non-productive. CDR3 was defined by IMGT convention, running from the second conserved V-encoded cysteine to the conserved J-encoded phenylalanine. Sequences without an unambiguous match to a single V gene segment were excluded from the earlier analysis of 450 to 750 of the donors. In an earlier analysis of several hundred of the donors, V segments were called functional above 56.7% productive rearrangements and were called segregating when the between-donor standard deviation exceeded 5%. A statistical classification framework was built to diagnose cytomegalovirus status from the catalog of TCR beta chain sequences. In a later analysis, TCR nucleotide sequences were compared against IMGT/GENE-DB human TR gene sequences so that V and J genes could be assigned. A later analysis assigned CDR3 sequences and most-parsimonious VDJ recombination scenarios with the TCRdist pipeline. A later analysis defined each TCR beta chain by its CDR3 amino acid sequence plus V-gene family, and excluded reads lacking a unique V-gene family. In a later analysis, some 600 highly shared, low-generation-probability nucleotide sequences were removed to address suspected cross-contamination and a sequencing artifact. For each public chain, a later analysis derived a clonal expansion index from normalized ranks of inferred template counts within each repertoire. In a later analysis, generation probabilities were computed using a VDJ recombination model fitted to out-of-frame rearrangements, and the results were checked against IGoR. In a later analysis, hypergeometric tests were used to score TCR-TCR, TCR-HLA and TCR-CMV co-occurrence, with a repertoire-size bias correction applied to TCR pairs. In a later analysis, false discovery rates were estimated by permuting HLA or CMV assignments 20 times. In a later analysis, co-occurring TCRs were grouped using DBSCAN, with TCRdist sequence similarity added in when clustering inside HLA-allele-positive subsets. Co-occurrence clustering excluded repertoires with fewer than 30,000 or more than 120,000 public chains, plus five with anomalous nucleotide sharing. Drawn from immuneACCESS, this table holds only the in-frame rearrangements with V and J called that TCRdb kept. Clones are partly lost; checked studies trace under half to an unresolved V gene and leave the rest unexplained. Clone size and V and J calls were adopted from that table, with D and trimming inferred from the DNA. This sample holds around 140,000 clones; approximately 80% were observed only once. 1.8% of the sample is in the top ten clones.

In total, roughly 710 healthy bone marrow donors made up the cohort. All cohort members were sampled while nominally healthy, although unrecorded immune exposures were likely present. The donor was CMV seropositive and belonged to the group of 270 or so seropositive cohort members. A peripheral blood sample was provided by each donor, and peripheral blood mononuclear cells were used for TCR beta sequencing. Genomic DNA extraction from the blood cell samples was performed with the Qiagen DNeasy Blood Extraction Kit. Regarding this clone: Its antigen remains undetermined. The junction does not match germline at one end; this may be a read error.

Looking up the germline V gene yields CDR1 SGHAT and CDR2 FQNNGV. Spanning cysteine to phenylalanine, the CDR3 consists of 12 amino acids. CDR3 DNA only is kept here, 36 bases in frame from base 1. The sequencing input was PBMCs. The rearranged chain carries TRBV11-2 and TRBJ1-2; 9 central nucleotides agree with TRBD1. The sequence was obtained from a female donor in good health and CMV-seropositive. The nucleotide sequence reads as follows: TGTGCCAGCAGCTTAGATGCAAGGACAGGGGACTTC. Its amino acids are CASSLDARTGDF.